The rows below give T cell receptor beta chains drawn from one sample of a study of T cells in Graves' hyperthyroidism and ophthalmopathy. TCRdb fed the multiplex PCR reads into MiXCR, producing one record per CDR3 protein. The sample consists of hundreds of thousands of distinct CDR3 sequences, about 15% of them appearing once. The sample consisted of blood. These receptors all come from a young man with Graves' ophthalmopathy. CDR3s leave out the opening cysteine and the closing phenylalanine or tryptophan. A D gene is named only where the DNA matches it firmly.

d_gene | j_gene | v_gene | len | CDR3aa
TRBD1 | TRBJ1-4 | TRBV11-2 | 14 | ASSLGDRGRVEKLF
. | TRBJ2-7 | TRBV6-1 | 14 | ASSEEGDTASYEQY
. | TRBJ2-5 | TRBV29-1 | 11 | SVGRDIEETQY
. | TRBJ2-4 | TRBV18 | 11 | ASSRGTQNIQY
. | TRBJ1-1 | TRBV5-1 | 10 | ASSLQGRGAF
. | . | TRBV5-1 | 13 | ASSLVESSYNEQY
. | TRBJ1-1 | TRBV5-1 | 13 | ASSMTGYMNTEAF
TRBD1 | TRBJ1-5 | TRBV19 | 11 | ASSDRVGQPQH
. | TRBJ2-3 | TRBV20-1 | 14 | SATASGLLNTDTQY
TRBD2 | TRBJ2-7 | TRBV7-9 | 14 | ASSLGIAGGFYEQY
TRBD1 | TRBJ2-3 | TRBV5-1 | 13 | ASSLGRGLTDTQY
. | TRBJ1-5 | TRBV6-1 | 12 | ASSERSDNQPQH
. | TRBJ2-3 | TRBV7-9 | 10 | ASSIGTDTQY
. | TRBJ1-1 | TRBV19 | 12 | ASSIVGRDTEAF
. | TRBJ1-4 | TRBV19 | 11 | ASSGQGNEKLF
. | TRBJ2-7 | TRBV18 | 14 | ASSQDSPRGWYEQY
. | TRBJ2-7 | TRBV5-4 | 12 | ASSYGAISYEQY
TRBD1 | TRBJ1-6 | TRBV20-1 | 12 | SARGDREGSPLH
. | TRBJ1-2 | TRBV24-1 | 12 | ATSGPDPFYGYT
TRBD1 | TRBJ1-3 | TRBV5-1 | 14 | ASSWGQGESGNTIY
. | TRBJ2-1 | TRBV6-1 | 14 | ASLSPADSSYNEQF
. | TRBJ2-1 | TRBV10-2 | 10 | ASSEKDNEQF
. | TRBJ2-7 | TRBV6-1 | 12 | ASSPRSLSYEQY
TRBD1 | TRBJ2-1 | TRBV2 | 13 | ASSEEHRGRHEQF
. | TRBJ2-7 | TRBV6-1 | 15 | ASQTGLNDLSSYEQY
TRBD1 | TRBJ1-5 | TRBV12-3/TRBV12-4 | 12 | ASRRGQATRDQH
. | TRBJ2-7 | TRBV10-1 | 12 | ASSEEGAVYEQY
. | TRBJ2-1 | TRBV11-2 | 15 | ASSSGVGGPPYNEQF
. | TRBJ2-3 | TRBV2 | 12 | ASSEIKGTTSQY
. | TRBJ2-7 | TRBV6-5 | 11 | ASSYPGSYEQY
. | TRBJ1-6 | TRBV3-1 | 14 | ASSQDGQKYNSPLH
TRBD1 | TRBJ1-4 | TRBV5-1 | 12 | ASSFGQGDEKLF
. | TRBJ1-2 | TRBV7-9 | 11 | ASSLKTPGGYT
. | TRBJ2-7 | TRBV3-1 | 12 | ASSHLVQGHEQY
TRBD1 | TRBJ1-1 | TRBV15 | 16 | ATSRRPGQGVVNTEAF
. | TRBJ2-2 | TRBV2 | 12 | ASSARTHTGELF
. | TRBJ2-7 | TRBV7-2 | 13 | ASSFGGGADYEQY
TRBD2 | TRBJ2-1 | TRBV11-1 | 13 | ASSLGTSRYNEQF
TRBD2 | TRBJ2-1 | TRBV5-1 | 13 | ASSPGASGGVEQF
. | TRBJ1-1 | TRBV9 | 15 | ASSVVPLGGRNTEAF
TRBD1 | TRBJ2-2 | TRBV6-5 | 14 | ASSYSVDRRNGELF
. | TRBJ1-1 | TRBV12-3/TRBV12-4 | 12 | ASNPPVGDTEAF